These T cell receptor beta chains were read from a single sample in a study of cytomegalovirus exposure and HLA in healthy donors. Method: immunoSEQ multiplex PCR; TCRdb's copy keeps in-frame clones and lacks some. Of tens of thousands of clones listed, nearly 70% are singletons. The sample consisted of PBMCs. The receptors derive from a woman aged 50 to 60 in good health and CMV-seropositive. CDR3s include the opening cysteine and the closing phenylalanine or tryptophan. Fields, in order: D gene, V gene, clone size, J gene, CDR3 protein, CDR3 DNA. The D gene is left open where the match is weak. Clone size appears in some rows only: once, few, many, or a class for an expanded clone.

d_call: .; v_call: TRBV7-2; clone_size: .; j_call: TRBJ2-2; cdr3_aa: CASNPDPGRAGELFF; cdr3_nt: TGTGCCAGCAACCCCGACCCCGGCCGGGCCGGGGAGCTGTTTTTT
d_call: .; v_call: TRBV18; clone_size: .; j_call: TRBJ2-6; cdr3_aa: CASSPGQGPTSGANVLTF; cdr3_nt: TGTGCCAGCTCACCAGGGCAGGGTCCCACCTCTGGGGCCAACGTCCTGACTTTC
d_call: TRBD2; v_call: TRBV28; clone_size: .; j_call: TRBJ2-1; cdr3_aa: CASSVSGRDWGEQFF; cdr3_nt: TGTGCCAGCAGTGTTAGCGGGAGGGATTGGGGTGAGCAGTTCTTC
d_call: .; v_call: TRBV13; clone_size: .; j_call: TRBJ2-7; cdr3_aa: CASTVTGNYEQYF; cdr3_nt: TGTGCCAGCACCGTGACAGGAAACTACGAGCAGTACTTC
d_call: TRBD1; v_call: TRBV19; clone_size: once; j_call: TRBJ1-4; cdr3_aa: CASSSNRGSDEKLFF; cdr3_nt: TGTGCCAGTAGCTCAAACAGGGGATCGGATGAAAAACTGTTTTTT
d_call: TRBD1; v_call: TRBV5-5; clone_size: .; j_call: TRBJ1-4; cdr3_aa: CASSTWDRGNEKLFF; cdr3_nt: TGTGCCAGCAGCACCTGGGACAGGGGGAATGAAAAACTGTTTTTT
d_call: .; v_call: TRBV19; clone_size: .; j_call: TRBJ1-3; cdr3_aa: CASQPRASSGNTIYF; cdr3_nt: TGTGCCAGCCAGCCCAGGGCCAGCTCTGGAAACACCATATATTTT
d_call: TRBD1; v_call: TRBV7-2; clone_size: .; j_call: TRBJ1-5; cdr3_aa: CASSSPGGGQPQHF; cdr3_nt: TGTGCCAGCAGCTCCCCAGGGGGCGGCCAGCCCCAGCATTTT
d_call: .; v_call: TRBV5-6; clone_size: .; j_call: TRBJ1-3; cdr3_aa: CASSLVAVGNTIYF; cdr3_nt: TGTGCCAGCAGCTTGGTGGCAGTTGGAAACACCATATATTTT
d_call: TRBD1; v_call: TRBV7-3; clone_size: .; j_call: TRBJ2-1; cdr3_aa: CASSLKRLGTGRNNEQFF; cdr3_nt: TGTGCCAGCAGCTTAAAACGCTTGGGGACAGGGAGGAACAATGAGCAGTTCTTC
d_call: TRBD2; v_call: TRBV15; clone_size: .; j_call: TRBJ2-1; cdr3_aa: CATSRERTSGRNEQFF; cdr3_nt: TGTGCCACCAGCAGAGAGAGGACTAGCGGGAGAAATGAGCAGTTCTTC
d_call: .; v_call: TRBV7-2; clone_size: .; j_call: TRBJ1-1; cdr3_aa: CASSSVGGTEAFF; cdr3_nt: TGTGCCAGCAGCTCGGTAGGGGGCACTGAAGCTTTCTTT
d_call: .; v_call: TRBV7-8; clone_size: .; j_call: TRBJ1-4; cdr3_aa: CASSLGAASREKLFF; cdr3_nt: TGTGCCAGCAGCTTGGGGGCCGCCTCTCGAGAAAAACTGTTTTTT
d_call: .; v_call: TRBV28; clone_size: .; j_call: TRBJ2-5; cdr3_aa: CASSSVPSFETQYF; cdr3_nt: TGTGCCAGCAGTTCAGTCCCATCGTTCGAGACCCAGTACTTC
d_call: .; v_call: TRBV4-1; clone_size: .; j_call: TRBJ2-1; cdr3_aa: CASSQEGRQDLWGNEQFF; cdr3_nt: TGCGCCAGCAGCCAAGAAGGAAGACAGGACCTTTGGGGCAATGAGCAGTTCTTC
d_call: .; v_call: TRBV9; clone_size: .; j_call: TRBJ1-3; cdr3_aa: CASSLRGEDWNTIYF; cdr3_nt: TGTGCCAGCAGCCTACGAGGGGAGGATTGGAACACCATATATTTT
d_call: .; v_call: TRBV2; clone_size: .; j_call: TRBJ2-1; cdr3_aa: CASSEMTTTAGEQFF; cdr3_nt: TGTGCCAGCAGTGAAATGACCACCACCGCAGGTGAGCAGTTCTTC
d_call: .; v_call: TRBV2; clone_size: .; j_call: TRBJ1-6; cdr3_aa: CASSVVSRSSYNSPLHF; cdr3_nt: TGTGCCAGCAGTGTCGTTAGTCGAAGCTCCTATAATTCACCCCTCCACTTT
d_call: .; v_call: TRBV9; clone_size: .; j_call: TRBJ2-7; cdr3_aa: CASSVGEGTNYEQYF; cdr3_nt: TGTGCCAGCAGCGTAGGTGAGGGAACGAACTACGAGCAGTACTTC
d_call: .; v_call: TRBV19; clone_size: .; j_call: TRBJ2-2; cdr3_aa: CASSIGTITGELFF; cdr3_nt: TGTGCCAGTAGTATAGGGACTATCACCGGGGAGCTGTTTTTT
d_call: .; v_call: TRBV7-2; clone_size: .; j_call: TRBJ1-2; cdr3_aa: CASSLGGRRDYGYTF; cdr3_nt: TGTGCCAGCAGCTTAGGAGGAAGGAGGGACTATGGCTACACCTTC
d_call: TRBD1; v_call: TRBV9; clone_size: .; j_call: TRBJ1-2; cdr3_aa: CASSPPGTGARGGYTF; cdr3_nt: TGTGCCAGCAGCCCACCCGGGACAGGGGCCCGTGGGGGCTACACCTTC
d_call: TRBD1; v_call: TRBV18; clone_size: few; j_call: TRBJ1-5; cdr3_aa: CASSGTTGDSNQPQHF; cdr3_nt: TGTGCCAGCTCAGGAACGACAGGGGATAGCAATCAGCCCCAGCATTTT
d_call: TRBD2; v_call: TRBV9; clone_size: .; j_call: TRBJ2-3; cdr3_aa: CASRRTGKVSGKSTDTQYF; cdr3_nt: TGTGCCAGCAGGAGGACGGGGAAAGTTAGCGGGAAAAGCACAGATACGCAGTATTTT
d_call: .; v_call: TRBV2; clone_size: .; j_call: TRBJ2-1; cdr3_aa: CASSGQTAEEQFF; cdr3_nt: TGTGCCAGCAGTGGCCAGACGGCGGAAGAGCAGTTCTTC
d_call: TRBD2; v_call: TRBV6-6; clone_size: once; j_call: TRBJ2-7; cdr3_aa: CASSLASGRAYLEQYF; cdr3_nt: TGTGCCAGCAGCCTAGCCAGCGGGAGGGCTTACTTAGAGCAGTACTTC
d_call: .; v_call: TRBV4-2; clone_size: once; j_call: TRBJ2-7; cdr3_aa: CASSQVWGRDYEQYF; cdr3_nt: TGTGCCAGCAGCCAAGTGTGGGGCCGAGACTACGAGCAGTACTTC
d_call: .; v_call: TRBV28; clone_size: .; j_call: TRBJ1-1; cdr3_aa: CGGGTQRGGRGTEAFF; cdr3_nt: TGTGGCGGCGGCACCCAAAGGGGGGGGAGGGGGACTGAAGCTTTCTTT
d_call: TRBD1; v_call: TRBV15; clone_size: .; j_call: TRBJ1-2; cdr3_aa: CATWGQDVNYGYTF; cdr3_nt: TGTGCCACCTGGGGACAGGACGTTAACTATGGCTACACCTTC
d_call: .; v_call: TRBV28; clone_size: few; j_call: TRBJ1-4; cdr3_aa: CASSLGTGFRGKLFF; cdr3_nt: TGTGCCAGCAGTTTGGGTACAGGGTTCCGGGGAAAACTGTTTTTT
d_call: TRBD2; v_call: TRBV15; clone_size: .; j_call: TRBJ2-3; cdr3_aa: CATSRDLAGGSSDTQYF; cdr3_nt: TGTGCCACCAGCAGAGACTTAGCGGGAGGGTCCTCAGATACGCAGTATTTT
d_call: .; v_call: TRBV6-1; clone_size: .; j_call: TRBJ2-1; cdr3_aa: CASSERGQTTTRRSRNEQFF; cdr3_nt: TGTGCCAGCAGTGAGCGGGGGCAGACCACTACTAGACGGAGTCGTAATGAGCAGTTCTTC
d_call: .; v_call: TRBV2; clone_size: .; j_call: TRBJ2-3; cdr3_aa: CASSQAGPDTQYF; cdr3_nt: TGTGCCAGCAGCCAAGCAGGTCCAGATACGCAGTATTTT
d_call: .; v_call: TRBV28; clone_size: .; j_call: TRBJ2-7; cdr3_aa: CATQLGSRGVGTYEQYF; cdr3_nt: TGTGCCACCCAGTTGGGGTCGCGGGGCGTTGGAACCTACGAGCAGTACTTC
d_call: TRBD2; v_call: TRBV14; clone_size: few; j_call: TRBJ2-1; cdr3_aa: CATRTSGSYNEQFF; cdr3_nt: TGTGCCACCCGGACTAGCGGCTCCTACAATGAGCAGTTCTTC
d_call: TRBD2; v_call: TRBV30; clone_size: few; j_call: TRBJ2-5; cdr3_aa: CAEGLAGVGETQYF; cdr3_nt: TGTGCCGAGGGACTAGCGGGAGTCGGGGAGACCCAGTACTTC
d_call: TRBD1; v_call: TRBV2; clone_size: .; j_call: TRBJ1-1; cdr3_aa: CASSEVFPRDRGLVSTEAFF; cdr3_nt: TGTGCCAGCAGTGAAGTGTTTCCAAGGGACAGGGGGCTTGTTAGCACTGAAGCTTTCTTT
d_call: TRBD2; v_call: TRBV19; clone_size: once; j_call: TRBJ2-1; cdr3_aa: CASSIELAGYNEQFF; cdr3_nt: TGTGCCAGTAGTATAGAACTAGCGGGCTACAATGAGCAGTTCTTC
d_call: TRBD1; v_call: TRBV9; clone_size: many; j_call: TRBJ2-1; cdr3_aa: CASSVAYRGREQFF; cdr3_nt: TGTGCCAGCAGCGTAGCTTACAGGGGGAGGGAGCAGTTCTTC
d_call: .; v_call: TRBV5-6; clone_size: .; j_call: TRBJ1-1; cdr3_aa: CASTTRELSTEAFF; cdr3_nt: TGTGCCAGCACCACCAGGGAATTGAGCACTGAAGCTTTCTTT
d_call: TRBD1; v_call: TRBV13; clone_size: .; j_call: TRBJ2-7; cdr3_aa: CASSSSWDRESSYEQYF; cdr3_nt: TGTGCCAGCAGCTCCTCCTGGGACAGGGAAAGCTCCTACGAGCAGTACTTC
d_call: .; v_call: TRBV28; clone_size: .; j_call: TRBJ1-2; cdr3_aa: CASLTTIFFNYGYTF; cdr3_nt: TGTGCCAGCCTTACAACGATATTCTTTAACTATGGCTACACCTTC
d_call: .; v_call: TRBV18; clone_size: .; j_call: TRBJ2-5; cdr3_aa: CASSPRGPHRGGQETQYF; cdr3_nt: TGTGCCAGCTCACCACGGGGCCCCCACAGGGGGGGACAAGAGACCCAGTACTTC
d_call: TRBD2; v_call: TRBV9; clone_size: .; j_call: TRBJ2-3; cdr3_aa: CASSGRLAGDTQYF; cdr3_nt: TGTGCCAGCAGCGGTAGACTAGCCGGAGATACGCAGTATTTT
d_call: TRBD1; v_call: TRBV9; clone_size: .; j_call: TRBJ1-2; cdr3_aa: CASSVDRDRGYTF; cdr3_nt: TGTGCCAGCAGCGTGGACAGGGATCGCGGCTACACCTTC
d_call: .; v_call: TRBV19; clone_size: .; j_call: TRBJ2-3; cdr3_aa: CASSPYTDTQYF; cdr3_nt: TGTGCCAGTAGTCCTTACACAGATACGCAGTATTTT